This is a list of T cell receptor beta chains from one sample in a study of early T cells in non-severe SARS-CoV-2 infection. In TCRdb, the 5' RACE reads were re-called with MiXCR into one record per CDR3 protein. Of roughly 110,000 distinct CDR3 sequences in the sample, 11% were seen once. Specimen: whole blood. The source is an adult who was a healthcare worker with PCR-confirmed SARS-CoV-2 infection or an uninfected control (not recorded which). CDR3s include the opening cysteine and the closing phenylalanine or tryptophan. The D gene is left open where the match is weak. Some rows mark clone size as missing; the rest say once, few, many or name a class of expanded clone.

d_call j_call clone_size v_call cdr3_aa cdr3_nt
- TRBJ2-7 - TRBV28 CASKGYYEQYF TGTGCCAGCAAGGGTTATTACGAGCAGTACTTC
TRBD1 TRBJ2-6 many TRBV5-1 CASSSGQGATQANVLTF TGCGCCAGCAGCTCAGGACAGGGGGCCACTCAAGCCAACGTCCTGACTTTC
- TRBJ2-1 few TRBV2 CASSEGLAANEQFF TGTGCCAGCAGTGAAGGGTTAGCGGCCAATGAGCAGTTCTTC
- TRBJ1-2 many TRBV11-2 CASSFGTGMSGYTF TGTGCCAGCAGCTTTGGAACAGGGATGAGCGGCTACACCTTC
- TRBJ2-1 few TRBV10-3 CAISEGESYNEQFF TGTGCCATCAGTGAAGGGGAATCCTACAATGAGCAGTTCTTC
- TRBJ2-7 - TRBV20-1 CSANTGSYEQYF TGCAGTGCTAATACAGGGAGCTACGAGCAGTACTTC
- TRBJ2-7 many TRBV21-1 CASSKVEGTPGAYEQYF TGTGCCAGCAGCAAAGTTGAAGGGACACCCGGGGCCTACGAGCAGTACTTC
TRBD2 TRBJ2-2 few TRBV20-1 CSARGGRVTGELFF TGCAGTGCTAGAGGCGGGAGGGTCACCGGGGAGCTGTTTTTT
- TRBJ1-2 - TRBV28 CASSPTTLTTYGYTF TGTGCCAGCAGCCCCACGACACTGACTACGTATGGCTACACCTTC
- TRBJ2-1 - TRBV3-1 CASSQAPGSYNEQFF TGTGCCAGCAGCCAAGCCCCGGGCTCCTACAATGAGCAGTTCTTC
- TRBJ2-3 few TRBV15 CATSRVPSTDTQYF TGTGCCACCAGCAGAGTCCCTAGCACAGATACGCAGTATTTT
TRBD1 TRBJ2-2 few TRBV6-5 CATKPPGQGLFF TGTGCCACTAAGCCCCCGGGACAGGGCCTGTTTTTT
- TRBJ2-3 many TRBV5-4 CASSLNSGSTDTQYF TGTGCCAGCAGCTTAAACAGCGGATCCACAGATACGCAGTATTTT
TRBD2 TRBJ2-3 few TRBV6-2/TRBV6-3 CASSYLGLATDTQYF TGTGCCAGCAGTTACTTAGGACTAGCGACAGATACGCAGTATTTT
- TRBJ1-1 few TRBV5-1 CASSLAGVTEAFF TGCGCCAGCAGCCTAGCGGGGGTGACTGAAGCTTTCTTT
- TRBJ2-1 many TRBV6-5 CASSVDKLSSYNEQFF TGTGCCAGCAGCGTAGACAAGTTAAGCTCCTACAATGAGCAGTTCTTC
- TRBJ2-1 - TRBV6-5 CASSYLQGDEQFF TGTGCCAGCAGTTACTTACAGGGTGATGAGCAGTTCTTC
- TRBJ2-7 many TRBV20-1 CSAPFAGTYEQYF TGCAGTGCCCCTTTCGCCGGGACCTACGAGCAGTACTTC
- TRBJ1-2 many TRBV5-6 CASSLWWGGEGYTF TGTGCCAGCAGCTTGTGGTGGGGTGGCGAGGGCTACACCTTC
- TRBJ1-1 many TRBV5-4 CASRGGAGSLNTEAFF TGTGCCAGCAGGGGGGGGGCAGGGTCTTTGAACACTGAAGCTTTCTTT
- TRBJ2-2 few TRBV7-9 CASSLDPPDPLTGELFF TGTGCCAGCAGCTTAGATCCCCCGGACCCACTCACCGGGGAGCTGTTTTTT
TRBD2 TRBJ2-3 - TRBV4-1 CASSQAGGGTDTQYF TGCGCCAGCAGCCAAGCCGGCGGGGGAACAGATACGCAGTATTTT
TRBD2 TRBJ2-5 few TRBV20-1 CSARQPGTRKETQYF TGCAGTGCTAGACAACCCGGGACTAGAAAAGAGACCCAGTACTTC
- TRBJ2-2 many TRBV2 CASSVTGPTAGELFF TGTGCCAGCAGTGTCACCGGGCCGACGGCCGGGGAGCTGTTTTTT
- TRBJ2-7 - TRBV20-1 CSASGSASYEQYF TGCAGTGCTAGCGGGAGCGCATCCTACGAGCAGTACTTC
- TRBJ1-2 - TRBV29-1 CSVEQGIYTF TGCAGCGTTGAACAGGGGATCTACACCTTC